Shown below are 21 T cell receptor beta chains from a single sample sequenced in a study of blood T cell repertoires in COVID-19. Libraries were prepared by immunoSEQ multiplex PCR; TCRdb keeps only in-frame clonotypes and omits some of them. The repertoire includes about 330,000 clones, 88% of them detected once, and 3.5% to 4% sits in the top ten. Sequenced: peripheral blood. Receptors originate from a woman in her fifties or sixties with active or convalescent COVID-19.

The chain couples TRBV11-3 to TRBJ2-7; possibly TRBD2 for D (6 bases). The germline V and J ends were trimmed by 5 bases and 3 bases, with 14 bases remaining between them. Germline V lookup: CDR1 SGHNT, CDR2 YENEEA. The CDR3 is 14 residues long. This CDR3 reads CASSPAAGSYEQYF. The CDR3 DNA follows: TGTGCCAGCAGCCCCGCCGCGGGGAGCTACGAGCAGTACTTC.

The chain uses TRBV28 and TRBJ2-3; D remains ambiguous. The germline V gene has CDR1 MDHEN and CDR2 SYDVKM. V lost 5 bases to trimming and J lost 0 bases, with 3 bases between them. The length of the CDR3 is 12 residues. The CDR3 protein is CASSQSTDTQYF. CDR3 in DNA: TGTGCCAGCAGTCAAAGCACAGATACGCAGTATTTT.

The gene calls are TRBV11-1 and TRBJ2-5, with 13 bases that match TRBD2. CDR1 is SGHAT, CDR2 FQDESV, per germline (reference sequence). After removal of 4 bases from V and 5 bases from J, the junction contained 7 bases not matched to a gene. This CDR3 comprises 16 residues. CDR3 protein: CASSSRTSGSMETQYF. The CDR3 DNA reads as TGTGCCAGCAGCTCAAGGACTAGCGGGAGTATGGAGACCCAGTACTTC.

The chain joins TRBV19 to TRBJ1-6, with 9 bases identical to TRBD1. Germline lookup yields CDR1 LNHDA and CDR2 SQIVND (reference sequence). The CDR3 is made up of 14 amino acids. After removal of 4 bases from V and 6 bases from J, the junction contained 1 base not matched to a gene. This CDR3 is CASSTDRGNSPLHF. CDR3 coding DNA: TGTGCCAGTAGTACGGACAGGGGTAATTCACCCCTCCACTTT.

The CDR3 loop is CASSDRQGISGYTF. The DNA for the CDR3 is TGTGCCAGCAGTGATCGACAGGGGATAAGCGGCTACACCTTC. V is TRBV6-1 and J is TRBJ1-2; 8 bases align to TRBD1. Trimming cost V 3 bases and J 8 bases; bases outside gene matches: 8. CDR1 is MNHNS, CDR2 SASEGT, per germline. This CDR3 region has 14 residues.

The rearrangement links TRBV12-3 or TRBV12-4 to TRBJ2-1; D is possibly TRBD2 (5 bases). Deletions cut 11 bases from V and 4 bases from J, with 15 bases between. CDR3 length: 13 amino acids. CDR3 nucleotides: TGTGCCGTTCAGCGGAGCCCGTACAATGAGCAGTTCTTC. This translates into CAVQRSPYNEQFF.

The chain uses TRBV7-8 and TRBJ2-7, with D uncertain. The CDR3 extends over 15 amino acids. Between the trimmed V and J ends, which lost 5 bases and 8 bases, there was a span of 22 bases. CDR1 SGHVS and CDR2 FQNEAQ come from the germline V gene. Written as DNA, the CDR3 is TGTGCCAGCAGCCCAGTTCACGCGGAACCCCGGAAGCAGTACTTC. It encodes CASSPVHAEPRKQYF.

This clone was recorded a few times. The chain employs TRBV15 and TRBJ1-1; unclear D gene. The CDR3 runs to 14 residues. Trimming removed 5 bases at V and 4 bases at J, with 14 bases between. CDR1 and CDR2 from the germline V gene are LNHNV and YYDKDF (reference sequence). CDR3 sequence reads: CATSSTRVRTEAFF. As DNA, the CDR3 is TGTGCCACCAGCTCGACCCGGGTGCGCACTGAAGCTTTCTTT.

The rearrangement uses TRBV5-8 and TRBJ1-5; 9 bases are a match to TRBD1. The CDR3 totals 15 residues. CDR1 is SGHTS and CDR2 is YDEGEE in the germline V gene. V was pared by 4 bases and J by 4 bases, with 6 bases of the junction left unmatched. The CDR3 coding sequence is TGTGCCAGCAGCGGGGGGACAGGGTTTAATCAGCCCCAGCATTTT. As protein: CASSGGTGFNQPQHF.

The chain is built from TRBV30 and TRBJ2-7; D perhaps matches TRBD1 (6 bases). V dropped 0 bases and J dropped 0 bases, with 21 bases sitting between them. CDR1 GTSNPN and CDR2 SVGIG come from the germline V gene (reference sequence). The CDR3 spans 18 residues. CDR3 in amino acids: CAWSVLIRTAGSSYEQYF. The CDR3 DNA reads TGTGCCTGGAGTGTATTGATCCGGACAGCCGGAAGCTCCTACGAGCAGTACTTC.

The J gene is TRBJ1-4, the V gene TRBV3-1 (or the pseudogene TRBV3-2); unclear D gene. Germline CDR1 and CDR2: LGHDT and YNNKEL (reference sequence). The CDR3 runs to 15 residues. Trimming shortened V by 5 bases and J by 5 bases, and 15 bases separated the two germline ends. In DNA form, the CDR3 reads TGTGCCAGCAGCGCCCAGGCGGGGAGAAATGAAAAACTGTTTTTT. This codes for CASSAQAGRNEKLFF.

The chain links TRBV19 to TRBJ1-2; 8 positions match TRBD1. Germline CDR1 is LNHDA and CDR2 is SQIVND (reference sequence). This CDR3 is built from 15 residues. Germline trimming cut 1 base from V and 8 bases from J; bases unmatched to any gene: 9. In nucleotides, the CDR3 is TGTGCCAGTAGTATAGGACCAGGGGGCGCGGGGGGCTACACCTTC. Translated: CASSIGPGGAGGYTF.

The chain uses TRBV5-1 and TRBJ2-1; possibly TRBD1 for D (6 bases). This CDR3 region has 15 residues. Germline lookup yields CDR1 SGHRS and CDR2 YFSETQ. V lost 0 bases and J lost 5, with 12 bases in between. The CDR3 loop is CASSLAGGLNNEQFF. For the CDR3, the DNA is TGCGCCAGCAGCTTGGCTGGGGGCTTGAACAATGAGCAGTTCTTC.

This clone was counted a few times. The chain couples TRBV19 to TRBJ2-7; weak D call: TRBD2 (7 bases). The V end was cut by 8 bases, the J end by 6 bases, with 23 bases between. The CDR3 length is 15 residues. Looked up from germline, CDR1 is LNHDA and CDR2 is SQIVND (reference sequence). In DNA, the CDR3 is TGTGCCAGTCGACCCGATCCCGGGGGGCCGGGCGAGCAGTACTTC. Translating gives CASRPDPGGPGEQYF.

This clone is a singleton in its sample. This chain connects TRBV2 to TRBJ2-5; D perhaps matches TRBD1 (6 bases). The length of the CDR3 is 13 residues. Trimming cost V 5 bases and J 1 base, with 8 bases left between them. Germline CDR1 is SNHLY and CDR2 is FYNNEI. DNA of the CDR3: TGTGCCAGCAGTAGGGACACCCAAGAGACCCAGTACTTC. Translating it yields CASSRDTQETQYF.

CDR3 coding DNA: TGTGCCAGGACGACGGGACACCATAATTCACCCCTCCACTTT. This codes for CARTTGHHNSPLHF. V and J are TRBV27 and TRBJ1-6; D may be TRBD1 (6 bases). V was clipped by 9 bases and J by 5 bases, with 14 bases between them. There are 14 residues in the CDR3. The V gene's germline CDR1 is MNHEY and CDR2 SMNVEV (reference sequence).

The rearrangement uses TRBV9 and TRBJ1-1, with D possibly being TRBD1 (6 bases). Germline V CDR1 and CDR2: SGDLS, YYNGEE. The CDR3 loop spans 14 amino acids. Trimming took off 4 bases at V and 0 bases at J, with 10 bases between the two ends. CDR3 nucleotide sequence: TGTGCCAGCAGCACCGGGACACTGAACACTGAAGCTTTCTTT. Translation gives CASSTGTLNTEAFF.

The chain links TRBV5-1 to TRBJ1-1; 9 bases match TRBD1. The CDR3 extends over 14 amino acids. J was trimmed by 0 bases and V by 4 bases; bases with no gene match: 1. Per the germline V gene, CDR1 is SGHRS and CDR2 is YFSETQ. As DNA, the CDR3 is TGCGCCAGCAGCCGACAGGGGGTGAACACTGAAGCTTTCTTT. Amino acids: CASSRQGVNTEAFF.

The chain recombines TRBV27 with TRBJ1-5, with D possibly matching TRBD1 (6 bases). The V gene's germline CDR1 is MNHEY and CDR2 SMNVEV (reference sequence). CDR3 length: 15 residues. V was shortened by 6 bases and J by 0 bases, with 12 bases between the two germline ends. CDR3 sequence reads: CASRSGQNSNQPQHF. As DNA, the CDR3 is TGTGCCAGCAGATCCGGACAGAATAGCAATCAGCCCCAGCATTTT.

The rearrangement uses TRBV5-1 and TRBJ1-2; 7 nucleotides match TRBD1. Losses at the gene ends were 0 bases for V and 6 bases for J; bases not matched to a gene: 2. The CDR3 length is 13 residues. Germline lookup yields CDR1 SGHRS and CDR2 YFSETQ. DNA for the CDR3: TGCGCCAGCAGCTTGGACGGGACAGATGGCTACACCTTC. As protein: CASSLDGTDGYTF. The variable domain in full, with the rest retrieved from reference TRBV5-1 and TRBJ1-2, is KAGVTQTPRYLIKTRGQQVTLSCSPISGHRSVSWYQQTPGQGLQFLFEYFSETQRNKGNFPGRFSGRQFSNSRSEMNVSTLELGDSALYLCASSLDGTDGYTFGSGTRLTVV.

The J gene is TRBJ1-2, the V gene TRBV5-1, with TRBD1 identical over 12 bases. CDR1 SGHRS and CDR2 YFSETQ come from the germline V gene. With V trimmed by 4 bases and J by 4 bases, 5 bases remained unmatched. The CDR3 has 15 residues. CDR3 coding DNA: TGCGCCAGCAGCCTAGGGACAGGGGGCATCTATGGCTACACCTTC. Amino acids: CASSLGTGGIYGYTF.